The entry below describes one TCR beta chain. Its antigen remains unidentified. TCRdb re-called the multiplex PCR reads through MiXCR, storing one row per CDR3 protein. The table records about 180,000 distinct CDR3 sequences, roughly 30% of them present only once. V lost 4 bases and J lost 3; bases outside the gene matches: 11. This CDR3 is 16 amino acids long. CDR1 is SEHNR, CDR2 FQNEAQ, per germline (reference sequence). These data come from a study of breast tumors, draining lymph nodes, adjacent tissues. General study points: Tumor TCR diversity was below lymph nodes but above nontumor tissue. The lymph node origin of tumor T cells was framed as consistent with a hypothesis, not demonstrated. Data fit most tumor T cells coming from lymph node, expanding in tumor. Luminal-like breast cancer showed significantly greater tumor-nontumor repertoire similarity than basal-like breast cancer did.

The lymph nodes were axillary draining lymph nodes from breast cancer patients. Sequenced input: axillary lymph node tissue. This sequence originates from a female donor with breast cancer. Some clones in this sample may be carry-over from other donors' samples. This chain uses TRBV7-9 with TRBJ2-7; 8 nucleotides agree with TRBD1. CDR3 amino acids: CASSYSTGTGLYEQYF. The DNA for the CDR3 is TGTGCCAGCAGCTACTCAACCGGGACAGGCCTCTACGAGCAGTACTTC.